The T cell receptor beta chain under discussion was sequenced for a study of cytomegalovirus exposure and HLA in healthy donors (dated by TCRdb to the late 2010s). Regarding the study in general: According to an earlier analysis of 550 to 700 of the donors, about 180 million T cells yielded 90 million to 140 million unique TCR beta sequences and approximately 300 Gb of sequence data. Genome-wide SNP genotypes for about 55% of the roughly 670 donors were used in a later genetic analysis, which treated that subset as a discovery cohort. HLA typing covered class I and class II loci at four-digit resolution. The genetic ancestry cluster associated with self-reported Caucasian donors included about four fifths of the 398 genotyped donors. About 300 gigabases of sequencing data and tens of millions of unique TCR sequences were included in an early release covering 550 to 800 HLA-typed donors. Besides the first cohort of some 670 subjects, a separate validation cohort made up of 120 different subjects was used. An earlier analysis of approximately 580 of the donors used high-throughput TCR beta sequencing to judge whether each TCR beta V gene segment behaved as functional or pseudogenic. All discovery cohort repertoires had been generated on a single sequencing platform. Rather than using new phenotypic data, the later analysis identified candidate immune exposures from TCR beta sequences and from how often those sequences occurred across donors. The study combined high-throughput TCR immunosequencing, statistical association of individual TCRs with disease status, and machine learning to predict cytomegalovirus infection status. The study aimed to test whether signatures of past pathogen exposure could be identified by cataloging public T cell receptors. To study patterns of TCR occurrence, a later analysis re-analyzed previously published TCR beta repertoires from 700 or so donors and added high-resolution HLA genotyping. Among some 410 genotyped donors of the cohort, an average of around 240,000 unique TCR beta nucleotide sequences were sequenced per donor, around a sixth of them non-productive. Roughly 5 DR-DQ haplotypes were treated as single units for association and clustering because of strong linkage in the cohort. Typing coverage varied by locus: roughly 629-640 donors for A, B, C, DRB1 and DQB1; approximately 500 for DQA1; about 570 for DPA1; 450 to 480 for DPB1. The study profiled the T cell repertoires of 500 to 800 subjects by immunosequencing and related them to cytomegalovirus serostatus. Donor age, sex, ethnicity and CMV serostatus were compiled alongside the repertoire data. Study-wide conclusions, independent of this receptor: When HLA alleles, especially DR and DQ, strongly co-occurred, TCR associations were difficult to assign to individual alleles. Some 16 rarely observed V segments, including chromosome 9 orphons, were excluded from the earlier analysis of just under 600 of the donors because counts were too low. A later analysis found that most CMV-associated TCR beta chains appeared HLA-restricted, with HLA associations seemingly driven largely by CMV exposure. The authors suggested that the approach could potentially be extended to other disease states and immunological phenotypes. This cohort had only TCR beta chains sequenced, and the lack of alpha or paired-chain data limited which features could be detected. In a later analysis, several top co-occurrence clusters were reported to appear linked to parvovirus B19, influenza, CMV and Epstein-Barr virus. While some public TCRs were present in many individuals, most TCR sequences turned up only very rarely across donors. Correlated functional status among segregating V segments might reflect linkage disequilibrium, but an unknown experimental factor could not be ruled out. The sequencing pipeline was judged likely to have produced a cluster of highly shared sequence variants as a technical artifact. In a later genetic analysis, a missense DCLRE1C variant was associated with V-gene and J-gene trimming of TCR beta chains, and the association was replicated in an independent cohort. In vitro tests confirmed that a few of the cytomegalovirus-associated TCR beta chains recognize cytomegalovirus antigens. Broadly in line with IMGT annotations, most TCR beta V segments showed up in productive rearrangements about 87% or about 30% of the time in an earlier analysis of around 550 of the donors. The classifier was reported to diagnose cytomegalovirus status with high specificity and sensitivity in both the original and validation cohorts. A further reported finding was that TCR beta sequences accurately predicted the HLA-A and HLA-B alleles for most subjects in the first cohort. In a later analysis, the rate of TCR association differed among HLA loci, with DRB1 alleles having the most associated TCRs and HLA-C alleles having the fewest. In a later analysis, HLA-associated TCR beta chains were found to be more clonally expanded and to have lower generation probabilities than equally common non-associated chains. CMV serostatus was the only immune exposure information available for the cohort. The presence/absence analyses assumed that sequencing depth was roughly uniform across donors, and that assumption may not be true. The study listed 150 to 200 TCR beta chains as associated with cytomegalovirus. In a later analysis, 15,000 to 20,000 TCR beta sequences were associated with specific HLA alleles at a false discovery rate of 0.05. HLA typing was unavailable for some donors at each locus, so association tests used only the typed subset. Compared with the roughly 720-donor mean, donors in an Asian-associated ancestry cluster had fewer N-insertions in productive TCRs, according to a later genetic analysis. Some IMGT-functional V segments, including TRBV6-2 and TRBV6-3, could not be distinguished by the 87-base-pair reads and were therefore excluded.

Ends trimmed: V by 3 bases, J by 0 bases; bases unmatched to a gene: 1. CDR1 and CDR2 were assigned from the germline V gene as SGHDT and YYEEEE. From cysteine to phenylalanine, the CDR3 is 14 amino acids long. Left in the record is the CDR3 DNA by itself, 42 bases read in frame from the first base. The cohort consisted of 666 healthy bone marrow donors. At the time of sampling, all cohort members were nominally healthy, though unrecorded immune exposures were likely present. The donor tested CMV seropositive and was one of the 289 seropositive cohort members. Every donor gave a peripheral blood sample, and the peripheral blood mononuclear cells from that sample were used for TCR beta sequencing. The Qiagen DNeasy Blood Extraction Kit was used to extract genomic DNA from the blood cell samples. Receptors were amplified or captured by the immunoSEQ multiplex PCR assay. For the multiplex PCR, a mixture combining 60 forward primers for TCR Vbeta segments and 13 reverse primers for TCR Jbeta segments was used. The CDR3 region of rearranged TCR beta genes was amplified from genomic DNA with a multiplex PCR assay. The Illumina HiSeq System was used to sequence the amplified TCR beta libraries as 87-base-pair reads. The original methods were these. Across the roughly 600 repertoires, a later analysis counted roughly 84 million unique TCR beta chains, 9 million to 14 million of which were shared by at least two donors. To remove PCR and sequencing errors, raw reads were error-corrected and collapsed into unique sequences using a nearest-neighbor algorithm that merged closely related sequences. Alignment of CDR3 sequences to IMGT reference sequences was used to assign V, D and J gene segments. For a sequence to be retained, at least a six-nucleotide match to both a V gene segment and a J gene segment was required. Rearrangements were classified as productive when the CDR3 lacked stop codons and remained in frame with V and J, and all other rearrangements were classified as non-productive. CDR3 was defined according to IMGT convention as the region running from the second conserved V-encoded cysteine to the conserved J-encoded phenylalanine. The earlier analysis of approximately 500 of the donors excluded sequences that lacked an unambiguous match to a single V gene segment. In an earlier analysis of 587 of the donors, V segments were called functional above 56.7% productive rearrangements and were called segregating when the between-donor standard deviation exceeded 5%. A statistical classification framework was built to diagnose cytomegalovirus status from the catalog of TCR beta chain sequences. In a later analysis, TCR nucleotide sequences were compared against IMGT/GENE-DB human TR gene sequences so that V and J genes could be assigned. A later analysis assigned CDR3 sequences and most-parsimonious VDJ recombination scenarios with the TCRdist pipeline. In a later analysis, each TCR beta chain was defined by its CDR3 amino acid sequence together with its V-gene family, and reads lacking a unique V-gene family were excluded. As a way to deal with suspected cross-contamination and a sequencing artifact, a later analysis dropped over 550 nucleotide sequences that were highly shared and had low generation probability. For each public chain, a later analysis derived a clonal expansion index from normalized ranks of inferred template counts within each repertoire. Generation probabilities in a later analysis came from a VDJ recombination model fitted to out-of-frame rearrangements, and those results were checked against IGoR. In a later analysis, hypergeometric tests were used to score TCR-TCR, TCR-HLA and TCR-CMV co-occurrence, with a repertoire-size bias correction applied to TCR pairs. A later analysis estimated false discovery rates by permuting HLA or CMV assignments 20 times. In a later analysis, co-occurring TCRs were grouped using DBSCAN, with TCRdist sequence similarity added in when clustering inside HLA-allele-positive subsets. Co-occurrence clustering excluded repertoires with fewer than 30,000 or more than 120,000 public chains, plus five with anomalous nucleotide sharing. Here the immuneACCESS table is served through TCRdb, limited to in-frame sequences with V and J called. Missing clones are a known gap in these copies; in checked studies unresolved V genes cover under half, and the rest lacks a known reason. V and J calls plus clone size are reproduced from that table; the DNA served to infer D and trimming. The sample table contains about 82,000 clones; only one count was recorded for 55% to 70% of them. Of the sample, about 22% falls within the top ten clones.

With respect to this clone: This clone's antigen is unknown. It has no much larger one-base neighbor in the sample; base qualities were not kept.

In this chain, TRBV5-6 is recombined with TRBJ2-7; TRBD1 aligns with 9 central bases. Sequenced sample: PBMCs. The receptor was isolated from a woman in her fifties or sixties in good health and CMV-seropositive. The sequenced DNA is TGTGCCAGCAGCTGGGACAGGGTCTCCTACGAGCAGTACTTC. Its protein product is CASSWDRVSYEQYF. The full variable domain, with segments outside the CDR3 supplied by the reference TRBV5-6 and TRBJ2-7 proteins, appears as DAGVTQSPTHLIKTRGQQVTLRCSPKSGHDTVSWYQQALGQGPQFIFQYYEEEERQRGNFPDRFSGHQFPNYSSELNVNALLLGDSALYLCASSWDRVSYEQYFGPGTRLTVT.